The 16 T cell receptor beta chains below were found in one sample sequenced in a study of blood T cell repertoires in COVID-19 (TCRdb year 2020). Library prep was done by the immunoSEQ multiplex PCR assay. The clones in this table, taken by TCRdb from immuneACCESS, are in-frame only. Not every clone is retained; where verified, under half of the shortfall comes from an unresolved V gene, and the cause of the rest is unknown. For this sample there are more than 95,000 clones; around four fifths appear just once. The ten most abundant clones make up 5.9% of the sample. Sequencing used peripheral blood. The origin of the receptors is a man aged 80 or over with active or convalescent COVID-19.

The chain is built from TRBV2 and TRBJ1-1; TRBD1 matches 7 bases. The CDR3 is 15 amino acids. Germline V gene lookup returns CDR1 SNHLY and CDR2 FYNNEI. Losses at the gene ends were 8 bases for V and 0 bases for J; bases not matched to a gene: 9. CDR3 amino acids: CASRPRGQLNTEAFF. DNA for the CDR3: TGTGCCAGCCGCCCACGGGGACAGCTGAACACTGAAGCTTTCTTT.

This clone was observed once. The chain is built from TRBV7-2 and TRBJ2-7; a weak D match, TRBD1 (6 bases). CDR1 is SGHTA and CDR2 is FQGNSA in the germline V gene. V lost 4 bases, J lost 6 bases, and 19 bases lay in between. This CDR3 has 15 amino acids. The CDR3 reads CASSSRPNPGAEQYF. In DNA form, the CDR3 reads TGTGCCAGCAGCTCCCGACCAAATCCAGGGGCCGAGCAGTACTTC.

The chain has TRBV18 and TRBJ2-7; 8 nucleotides match TRBD1. Looked up from germline, CDR1 is KGHSH and CDR2 is LQKENI. This CDR3 has 12 amino acids. V lost 3 bases, J lost 5 bases, and 0 bases stayed unmatched. DNA of the CDR3: TGTGCCAGCTCACCGACAGGGGACGAGCAGTACTTC. It yields the protein CASSPTGDEQYF.

The gene calls are TRBV11-2 and TRBJ1-2; the D gene is possibly TRBD1 (5 bases). Germline CDR1 is SGHAT and CDR2 is FQNNGV. The CDR3 has 16 amino acids. The germline V and J ends were trimmed by 5 bases and 2 bases, with 18 bases remaining between them. CDR3 nucleotides: TGTGCCAGCAGCACAAGACCGGGACGGGGGAACTATGGCTACACCTTC. Translating it yields CASSTRPGRGNYGYTF.

V usage is TRBV7-2 and J usage is TRBJ1-2, with 10 positions matching TRBD1. The germline V gene has CDR1 SGHTA and CDR2 FQGNSA. The CDR3 totals 14 residues. J gave up 8 bases and V 2 bases, and 5 bases lay outside the gene matches. For the CDR3, the DNA is TGTGCCAGCAGCTTACTCGGGACAGGGGACGGCTACACCTTC. The encoded protein is CASSLLGTGDGYTF.

The chain joins TRBV6-1 to TRBJ1-1, with TRBD1 matching over 10 bases. The germline CDR1 and CDR2 sequences are MNHNS and SASEGT. This CDR3 spans 15 amino acids. V lost 3 bases and J lost 0; bases outside the gene matches: 1. CDR3 amino acids: CASSDGTGVNTEAFF. The DNA for the CDR3 is TGTGCCAGCAGTGACGGGACAGGGGTGAACACTGAAGCTTTCTTT.

J is TRBJ2-7 and V is TRBV5-4; possible D gene TRBD1, 5 bases. CDR1 is SGHNT and CDR2 is YYREEE in the germline V gene (reference sequence). Trimming removed 0 bases from V and 4 bases from J, with 11 bases in between. The CDR3 loop spans 14 amino acids. The CDR3 nucleotides are TGTGCCAGCAGCTTGGACTGGACAACGTACGAGCAGTACTTC. Its protein product is CASSLDWTTYEQYF.

V and J are TRBV7-2 and TRBJ1-5; D unresolved. The CDR3 extends over 14 amino acids. The ends were cut back, 0 bases at V and 0 bases at J, with 3 bases in the middle. Germline V gene sequence: CDR1 SGHTA, CDR2 FQGNSA. CDR3 protein: CASSLALSNQPQHF. In nucleotides, the CDR3 is TGTGCCAGCAGCTTAGCCCTTAGCAATCAGCCCCAGCATTTT.

The chain uses TRBV27 and TRBJ2-7; the match to TRBD1 covers 8 bases. The J segment lost 7 bases and the V segment lost 6 bases, leaving 11 bases of the junction unmatched. The CDR3 length is 14 residues. Germline loops: CDR1 MNHEY, CDR2 SMNVEV (reference sequence). The DNA of the CDR3 is TGTGCCAGCAGCCCTCCAGGGGGCCGTGGAGAGCAGTACTTC. Translation gives CASSPPGGRGEQYF.

In this sample, this clone turned up a few times. This chain uses TRBV7-2 with TRBJ2-7, with TRBD1 identical over 8 bases. Trimming at V came to 5 bases and at J to 7 bases, leaving 16 bases not matched to a gene. CDR1 SGHTA and CDR2 FQGNSA come from the germline V gene. CDR3 length: 16 amino acids. The CDR3 coding sequence is TGTGCCAGCAGCCTCAGCGTAGGACAGGGCCTCTTTGAGCAGTACTTC. This encodes CASSLSVGQGLFEQYF. The full variable domain, with the rest looked up from reference TRBV7-2 and TRBJ2-7, is GAGVSQSPSNKVTEKGKDVELRCDPISGHTALYWYRQSLGQGLEFLIYFQGNSAPDKSGLPSDRFSAERTGGSVSTLTIQRTQQEDSAVYLCASSLSVGQGLFEQYFGPGTRLTVT.

This chain uses TRBV19 with TRBJ2-1, with D tentatively TRBD1 (5 bases). This CDR3 spans 13 amino acids. Germline CDR1 and CDR2: LNHDA and SQIVND (reference sequence). V was trimmed by 3 bases and J by 8 bases, leaving 11 bases between them. CDR3 coding DNA: TGTGCCAGTAGTATCCCAGGGTTATATGAGCAGTTCTTC. Translating gives CASSIPGLYEQFF. Based on the CDR3 plus reference TRBV19 and TRBJ2-1, the full variable domain is DGGITQSPKYLFRKEGQNVTLSCEQNLNHDAMYWYRQDPGQGLRLIYYSQIVNDFQKGDIAEGYSVSREKKESFPLTVTSAQKNPTAFYLCASSIPGLYEQFFGPGTRLTVL.

This clone showed up just a few times. V and J are TRBV15 and TRBJ1-2, with 7 bases matching TRBD1. This CDR3 region has 15 residues. Germline V lookup: CDR1 LNHNV, CDR2 YYDKDF (reference sequence). V gave up 2 bases and J gave up 2 bases; unmatched junction bases: 5. CDR3 protein: CATSRSGTDNYGYTF. CDR3 in DNA: TGTGCCACCAGCAGATCCGGGACAGACAACTATGGCTACACCTTC.

This rearrangement joins TRBV7-8 to TRBJ2-7; 13 bases map to TRBD2. The J segment lost 1 base and the V segment lost 4 bases, leaving 1 base of the junction unmatched. In germline, CDR1 is SGHVS, CDR2 FQNEAQ. This CDR3 region has 15 residues. This CDR3 is CASSWTSGGSYEQYF. The DNA for the CDR3 is TGTGCCAGCAGCTGGACTAGCGGGGGTTCCTACGAGCAGTACTTC.

On this clone: One end of the junction varies from germline; a read error may be responsible. The V gene is TRBV11-3, the J gene TRBJ2-2; 8 bases fit TRBD2. Germline CDR1 reads SGHNT; CDR2 reads YENEEA. The CDR3 covers 13 residues. CDR3 nucleotides: TGTGCCAGCAGCTTGGAGGAGGGCGGGGGGCCGATTTTT. The encoded protein is CASSLEEGGGPIF.

The chain has TRBV19 and TRBJ1-4, with TRBD1 identical over 8 bases. Germline V CDR1 and CDR2: LNHDA, SQIVND (reference sequence). CDR3 length: 16 amino acids. The J segment lost 0 bases and the V segment lost 5 bases, leaving 5 bases of the junction unmatched. Written as DNA, the CDR3 is TGTGCCAGTAGTGAACAGGGGGGGGCAACTAATGAAAAACTGTTTTTT. Amino acids: CASSEQGGATNEKLFF.

This clone is classed as medium-sized (0.01 to 0.1%). The chain uses TRBV9 and TRBJ1-2, with TRBD1 matching 10 bases. Germline loops: CDR1 SGDLS, CDR2 YYNGEE. This CDR3 is 13 amino acids long. V gave up 3 bases and J gave up 6 bases; unmatched junction bases: 2. The CDR3 protein is CASSADRGHGYTF. The CDR3 DNA reads as TGTGCCAGCAGCGCCGACAGGGGGCATGGCTACACCTTC.